The rows below give T cell receptor beta chains drawn from one sample of a study of cytotoxic CD8 clonotypes in ibrutinib-treated CLL. The method was immunoSEQ multiplex PCR; TCRdb's version includes in-frame clones alone and lacks a portion of them. This table holds approximately 50,000 clones, 50% to 65% found once. Source: PBMCs, taken at disease progression, from a patient treated with ibrutinib. The receptor source for this set is a human donor with chronic lymphocytic leukemia. The conserved cysteine and the conserved F or W are not part of the CDR3 here. Each record gives: J gene, V gene, CDR3 length, CDR3 protein.

TRBJ2-1,TRBV7-3,12,ASGPSGGPYEQF
TRBJ2-3,TRBV7-7,12,ASSLLEGIDTQY
TRBJ2-5,TRBV10-3,10,AISRGHETQY
TRBJ1-3,TRBV6-5,12,ASRLRGPGNTIY
TRBJ1-5,TRBV6-5,12,ASSYRDRGQPQH
TRBJ2-7,TRBV7-2,11,ASSFPGAYEQY
TRBJ2-3,TRBV2,11,ASRTRSTDTQY
TRBJ2-7,TRBV7-6,12,ASSLIHTSYEQY
TRBJ1-2,TRBV4-2,17,ASSQDDLGIGRIRHWYT
TRBJ2-3,TRBV4-1,12,ASSQVAATDTQY
TRBJ2-3,TRBV5-1,12,ASSGDRAGDTQY
TRBJ1-2,TRBV7-9,12,ASSSQGIGYGYT
TRBJ2-1,TRBV10-3,14,AISESPTSEENEQF
TRBJ1-5,TRBV10-3,12,AISVSDSNQPQH
TRBJ1-5,TRBV14,18,ASSPQKSTGTGISNQPQH
TRBJ2-7,TRBV5-1,12,ASSPTGESYEQY
TRBJ2-7,TRBV5-1,13,ASSLVQGNSYEQY
TRBJ2-5,TRBV7-7,13,ASSRSGSRKETQY
TRBJ2-3,TRBV19,11,ASSGRFTDTQY
TRBJ2-1,TRBV7-2,11,ASSLGLNNEQF
TRBJ1-2,TRBV7-2,11,ASSLGWGGGYT
TRBJ2-7,TRBV7-2,12,ASSRVTGTYEQY
TRBJ1-3,TRBV19,12,ASNPGFSGNTIY
TRBJ2-3,TRBV27,14,ASSLYASGFTDTQY
TRBJ2-2,TRBV6-5,9,ASNNAGELF
TRBJ1-4,TRBV2,12,ASSEGQLNEKLF